Here is one T cell receptor (beta chain) with its context. This CDR3 contains 13 residues. Trimming shortened V by 6 bases and J by 3 bases, and 11 bases separated the two germline ends. The germline gives CDR1 LGHNT, CDR2 FRNRAP. This sample is drawn from a study of blood T cell repertoires in COVID-19. Study-wide context: COVID-19 samples collected from the United States, Italy and Spain covered acute and convalescent phases. PBMCs, B-cell-depleted T cells, or T cells provided the cDNA or gDNA that made up the material.

Using immunoSEQ multiplex PCR, the repertoire was profiled, and TCRdb retains in-frame clones only, with some absent. The sample has some 160,000 clones; 78% are singletons. V is TRBV12-5 and J is TRBJ1-2, with D uncertain. Sequencing input: peripheral blood. This TCR was recovered from a woman aged 80 or older with acute or convalescent COVID-19. This chain's CDR3 is CASGHVVDYGYTF. The CDR3 DNA reads as TGTGCTAGTGGACATGTCGTGGACTATGGCTACACCTTC.